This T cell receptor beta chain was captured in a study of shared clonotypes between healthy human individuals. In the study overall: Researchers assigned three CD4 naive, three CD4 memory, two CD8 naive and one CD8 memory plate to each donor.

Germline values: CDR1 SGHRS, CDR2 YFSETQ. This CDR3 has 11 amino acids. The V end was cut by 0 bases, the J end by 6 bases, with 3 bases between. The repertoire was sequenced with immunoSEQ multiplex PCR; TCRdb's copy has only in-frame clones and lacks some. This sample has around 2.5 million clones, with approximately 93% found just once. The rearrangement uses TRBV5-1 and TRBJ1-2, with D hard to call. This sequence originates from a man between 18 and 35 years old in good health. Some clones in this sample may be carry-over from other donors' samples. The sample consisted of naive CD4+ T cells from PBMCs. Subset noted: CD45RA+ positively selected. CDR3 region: CASSLDNGYTF. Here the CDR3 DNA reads TGCGCCAGCAGCTTGGACAATGGCTACACCTTC.